The 19 T cell receptor beta chains listed next were all sequenced from one sample in a study of blood T cells in healthy people across ages. Next came a second PCR, run for about 7 to 12 cycles, which used a sample-barcoded 5' primer along with a J-beta primer mix. TCRdb redid the calling of the 5' RACE reads with MiXCR, one entry per CDR3 protein. The repertoire holds around 900,000 distinct CDR3 sequences, with approximately 50% as singletons. The material sequenced was blood. Source of these receptors: a woman aged 60 to 75 in good health.

This clonotype occurred a few times. The rearrangement uses TRBV7-9 and TRBJ2-3; TRBD1 might be the D (6 bases). CDR1 and CDR2 (germline): SEHNR, FQNEAQ (reference sequence). V lost 4 bases and J 4 bases, leaving 15 bases between the germline ends. The CDR3 runs 15 residues. The CDR3 loop reads CASSSTDKGADTQYF. CDR3 nucleotide sequence: TGTGCCAGCAGCTCGACCGATAAGGGGGCAGATACGCAGTATTTT.

This clonotype was observed once. The chain combines TRBV9 with TRBJ1-1; possibly TRBD1 for D (5 bases). Between the trimmed V and J ends, which lost 3 bases and 5 bases, there was a span of 8 bases. The length of the CDR3 is 12 residues. Per the germline V gene, CDR1 is SGDLS and CDR2 is YYNGEE. The DNA for the CDR3 is TGTGCCAGCAGCGACGGGGGAACTGAAGCTTTCTTT. This encodes CASSDGGTEAFF.

The chain joins TRBV7-3 to TRBJ2-3, with D maybe TRBD2 (7 bases). Germline CDR1 SGHTA, CDR2 FQGTGA. The CDR3 is 16 residues long. V was clipped by 2 bases and J by 2 bases, with 14 bases between them. The chain's CDR3 is CASSLGGRGTTDTQYF. CDR3 nucleotides: TGTGCCAGCAGCTTAGGGGGGCGGGGGACCACAGATACGCAGTATTTT. The entire variable domain, with the rest obtained from reference TRBV7-3 and TRBJ2-3, is as follows: GAGVSQTPSNKVTEKGKYVELRCDPISGHTALYWYRQSLGQGPEFLIYFQGTGAADDSGLPNDRFFAVRPEGSVSTLKIQRTERGDSAVYLCASSLGGRGTTDTQYFGPGTRLTVL.

The V gene is TRBV11-2, the J gene TRBJ2-7; TRBD1 agrees at 10 bases. V lost 2 bases and J lost 11; bases outside the gene matches: 18. In germline, CDR1 is SGHAT, CDR2 FQNNGV. The CDR3 has 17 amino acids. The CDR3 nucleotides read TGTGCCAGCAGCTTACTACGGACAGGGGGAGTTACTAGCGGAAAGTACTTC. Translating it yields CASSLLRTGGVTSGKYF.

This clonotype was detected only a few times. This chain connects TRBV5-1 to TRBJ2-4; 8 bases are shared with TRBD2. The end of the DNA fits TRBJ2-7 better, so the J call may be wrong. The CDR3 is 15 amino acids. The germline CDR1 and CDR2 sequences are SGHRS and YFSETQ. CDR3 bases: TGCGCCAGCAGCCTGAGCGGGAGTAATACCTACGAGCAGTACTTC. This sequence encodes CASSLSGSNTYEQYF.

This clonotype has at least ten counts. The rearrangement uses TRBV7-2 and TRBJ2-7, with 7 bases matching TRBD2. This CDR3 comprises 15 residues. The germline CDR1 and CDR2 sequences are SGHTA and FQGNSA. Losses at the gene ends were 3 bases for V and 3 bases for J; bases not matched to a gene: 8. The CDR3 region has the DNA TGTGCCAGCAGCTTGGAGGGGAAGCGGGGCTACGAGCAGTACTTC. This translates into CASSLEGKRGYEQYF.

This clonotype was seen at least ten times. V gene TRBV12-3 or TRBV12-4 combines with J gene TRBJ2-3, with 9 bases aligning to TRBD2. V shed 6 bases and J 4 bases; nucleotides not matched to a gene: 5. The CDR3 extends over 14 amino acids. CDR3: CASSPGLASDTQYF. The CDR3 nucleotides are TGTGCCAGCAGCCCGGGACTAGCTTCAGATACGCAGTATTTT.

J is TRBJ2-7 and V is TRBV20-1; 8 bases fit TRBD1. Looked up from germline, CDR1 is DFQATT and CDR2 is SNEGSKA (reference sequence). Trimming cost V 0 bases and J 2 bases; bases outside gene matches: 3. The CDR3 totals 14 residues. The CDR3 nucleotides are TGCAGTGCTAGAGAGGACAGGGTTGCCTACGAGCAGTACTTC. Protein sequence: CSAREDRVAYEQYF.

The V and J genes are TRBV13 and TRBJ1-4, with 8 bases lining up with TRBD1. The junction had 10 bases not matched to a gene; V was cut back by 5 bases and J by 8 bases. This CDR3 comprises 15 residues. Per germline, CDR1 PRHDT and CDR2 FYEKMQ (reference sequence). In DNA form, the CDR3 reads TGTGCCAGCAGCGACTCGACAGGGGTCGGCGAAAAACTGTTTTTT. Translating gives CASSDSTGVGEKLFF.

A remark on this clonotype: At one end the junction does not follow the germline gene, possibly because of a read error. The gene calls are TRBV6-5 and TRBJ2-7; 8 bases are shared with TRBD1. The CDR3 totals 14 residues. The germline gives CDR1 MNHEY, CDR2 SVGAGI. DNA for the CDR3: TGTGCCAGCAGGAAGGACAGGGAGAAGTACGCGCAGTACTTC. Translated, it gives CASRKDREKYAQYF.

This clonotype showed up many times. The chain uses TRBV7-2 and TRBJ2-3; D is uncertain. Germline CDR1 is SGHTA and CDR2 is FQGNSA. V was cut by 5 bases and J by 2 bases, with 5 bases left in between. This CDR3 spans 12 amino acids. The CDR3 DNA sequence: TGTGCCAGCAGCGCCTACACAGATACGCAGTATTTT. Amino acid sequence: CASSAYTDTQYF.

The CDR3 DNA follows: TGTGCCAGCAGTCATTCCACCCGCGGTAGCAGGGCCATCGGGAACTATGGCTACACCTTC. It encodes CASSHSTRGSRAIGNYGYTF. This chain links TRBV5-5 with TRBJ1-2; tentative D call: TRBD1 (5 bases). This CDR3 has 20 amino acids. CDR1 and CDR2 (germline): SGHKS, YYEKEE (reference sequence). V was shortened by 5 bases and J by 2 bases, with 31 bases between the two germline ends.

This clonotype was seen more than once but under ten times. This chain joins TRBV4-1 and TRBJ2-5; no firm D call. Per germline, CDR1 MGHRA and CDR2 YSYEKL. The V and J ends lost 10 bases and 5 bases respectively, with 8 bases between them. CDR3 length: 10 residues. The CDR3 spells CATLGETQYF. The DNA for the CDR3 is TGCGCCACCCTGGGGGAGACCCAGTACTTC.

This clonotype came up a few times. This chain links TRBV7-2 with TRBJ2-3; 14 nucleotides agree with TRBD2. The CDR3 consists of 18 residues. The germline CDR1 and CDR2 sequences are SGHTA and FQGNSA. The ends lost 5 bases at V and 3 bases at J; junction bases unmatched: 10. The CDR3 DNA reads TGTGCCAGCAGCCTCAGACTAGCGGGAGGGCCGAGGACAGATACGCAGTATTTT. It yields the protein CASSLRLAGGPRTDTQYF.

J is TRBJ2-1 and V is TRBV7-6; TRBD2 aligns across 7 bases. Trimming took 5 bases from V and 6 from J; bases not matched to a gene: 4. The CDR3 loop spans 13 amino acids. Germline V gene sequence: CDR1 SGHVS, CDR2 FNYEAQ. The CDR3 loop reads CASSRGGGNEQFF. CDR3 coding DNA: TGTGCCAGCAGCCGTGGGGGGGGCAATGAGCAGTTCTTC.

This clonotype has more than one count but fewer than ten. The V call is TRBV7-2, the J call TRBJ2-7; possible D gene TRBD1, 5 bases. The V end was cut by 5 bases, the J end by 3 bases, with 17 bases between. Germline-derived CDR1 and CDR2 are SGHTA and FQGNSA. The CDR3 spans 15 residues. The CDR3 spells CASSLFFGADYEQYF. For the CDR3, the DNA is TGTGCCAGCAGCCTCTTCTTTGGGGCGGACTACGAGCAGTACTTC.

J is TRBJ2-3 and V is TRBV5-5; 10 nucleotides agree with TRBD1. Per germline, CDR1 SGHKS and CDR2 YYEKEE (reference sequence). V was pared by 4 bases and J by 0 bases, with 2 bases of the junction left unmatched. CDR3 size: 15 residues. The CDR3 here is CASSGTGDSTDTQYF. The CDR3 DNA follows: TGTGCCAGCAGCGGGACAGGGGATAGCACAGATACGCAGTATTTT.

In its sample, this clonotype was seen a few times. The rearrangement joins TRBV3-1 to TRBJ2-7; D is perhaps TRBD1 (5 bases). The germline gives CDR1 LGHDT, CDR2 YNNKEL (reference sequence). This CDR3 is built from 16 residues. V was shortened by 0 bases and J by 0 bases, with 12 bases between the two germline ends. The chain's CDR3 is CASSQDLGANSYEQYF. For the CDR3, the DNA is TGTGCCAGCAGCCAAGATCTAGGGGCCAACTCCTACGAGCAGTACTTC.

The chain couples TRBV29-1 to TRBJ1-2; no reliable D call. The CDR3 length is 12 residues. The V gene's germline CDR1 is SQVTM and CDR2 ANQGSEA. Trimming removed 8 bases at V and 2 bases at J, with 12 bases between. CDR3 sequence reads: CSFTNLNYGYTF. CDR3 sequence (DNA): TGCAGCTTCACGAACCTAAACTATGGCTACACCTTC.